The 25 T cell receptor gamma chains given below trace back to one sample, sequenced in a study of Vδ1+ human thymocytes. The template was reverse-transcribed extracted RNA. Multiplex PCR used pooled V-gene forward primers and a constant-region reverse primer to amplify CDR3s. TCRdb re-processed the multiplex PCR reads using CATT. Among around 11,000 gamma-chain clones listed, over 40% were seen once. No antigens are known for them. General study findings and limits: Highly polyclonal TRG and TRD repertoires with Gaussian CDR3 length distributions appeared in thymus.

The sample taken for sequencing was Vdelta1+ gamma-delta thymocytes from the thymus. Subset of the sample: FACS-sorted CD3+ TCRalphabeta- TCRVdelta1+ TCRVdelta2- thymocytes. The receptors shown here come from a boy less than two years old who had congenital heart surgery.

V usage is TRGV5 and J usage is TRGJ1 or TRGJ2. The CDR3 sequence is 11 residues long. Germline CDR1 and CDR2: VINAFY and YDVSNSKD. Trimming removed 5 bases from V and 11 bases from J; junction bases left unmatched: 9. In nucleotides, the CDR3 is TGTGCCACCTGGGCACTTAAGGAGAAACTCTTT. Its protein is CATWALKEKLF.

By share, this clone counts as medium-sized. The V gene is TRGV9, the J gene TRGJ1 or TRGJ2. CDR3 length equals 11 residues. V lost 0 bases to trimming and J lost 11 bases; unmatched junction nucleotides: 4. In germline, CDR1 is GITISATS, CDR2 ISYDGTV (reference sequence). CDR3 region: CALWEVQEKLF. CDR3 bases: TGTGCCTTGTGGGAGGTGCAGGAGAAACTCTTT.

This chain uses TRGV4 with TRGJ1 or TRGJ2. The V gene's germline CDR1 is EGSTGY and CDR2 YDSYTSSV. The CDR3 loop spans 13 amino acids. The V and J ends lost 5 bases and 2 bases, in that order; junction bases with no gene match: 6. The CDR3 sequence is CATWAVYYYKKLF. The CDR3 DNA sequence: TGTGCCACCTGGGCCGTGTATTATTATAAGAAACTCTTT.

Concerning this clone itself: It may be a read error: a sequence one base away is much more abundant. The chain couples TRGV4 to TRGJ1 or TRGJ2. The J gene, left out of TCRdb, was set here by checking the DNA against germline. This CDR3 has 12 amino acids. Germline V CDR1 and CDR2: EGSTGY, YDSYTSSV. With 3 bases clipped from V and 7 bases from J, the junction kept 6 bases outside the gene matches. The CDR3 DNA sequence: TGTGCCACCTGGGATAGGCGATATAAGAAACTCTTT. Translated, it gives CATWDRRYKKLF.

This clone came up a few times. The chain recombines TRGV3 with TRGJ1 or TRGJ2. This CDR3 spans 15 amino acids. CDR1 and CDR2 (germline): VTNTFY, YDVSTARD (reference sequence). V lost 0 bases, J lost 4 bases, and 9 bases stayed unmatched. CDR3 nucleotides: TGTGCCACCTGGGACAGGCAGGCTGGCTATTATAAGAAACTCTTT. Translated: CATWDRQAGYYKKLF.

No J gene was assigned, while the V gene was called as TRGV4. The germline gives CDR1 EGSTGY, CDR2 YDSYTSSV. The CDR3 sequence is 15 residues long. The DNA of the CDR3 is TGTGCCACCTGGGATGGGCGGAGATCGGAGAGGGCAAAACTCTTT. Translated, it gives CATWDGRRSERAKLF.

In its sample, this clone ranks as medium-sized (0.01 to 0.1%). The chain combines TRGV3 with TRGJ1 or TRGJ2. The J gene is absent in TCRdb and was assigned here via DNA matching to germline. The CDR3 spans 11 residues. The germline V gene encodes CDR1 VTNTFY and CDR2 YDVSTARD (reference sequence). V lost 0 bases to trimming and J lost 11 bases; unmatched junction nucleotides: 4. The CDR3 loop reads CATWDRREKLF. CDR3 in DNA: TGTGCCACCTGGGACAGGCGGGAGAAACTCTTT.

This clone showed up just once. The sample holds other DNA sequences that translate to the same CDR3. V and J are TRGV9 and TRGJ1 or TRGJ2. TCRdb is silent on the J gene; assignment here came from matching the DNA to germline. J lost 0 bases, V lost 2 bases, and 4 bases had no gene match. This CDR3 is 14 amino acids long. CDR1 and CDR2 from the germline V gene are GITISATS and ISYDGTV (reference sequence). The DNA of the CDR3 is TGTGCCTTGTGGGAGGCAGGGAATTATTATAAGAAACTCTTT. Translation: CALWEAGNYYKKLF.

This chain uses TRGV3 with TRGJP2. Assignment of the J gene here rests on matching the DNA to germline, because TCRdb gives none. V lost 0 bases to trimming and J lost 1 base; unmatched junction nucleotides: 5. The germline V gene encodes CDR1 VTNTFY and CDR2 YDVSTARD (reference sequence). There are 16 residues in the CDR3. The CDR3 loop is CATWDRPCSSDWIKTF. DNA for the CDR3: TGTGCCACCTGGGACAGGCCTTGTAGTAGTGATTGGATCAAGACGTTT.

This clone has just a few counts. The chain links TRGV4 to TRGJP2. This CDR3 has 12 amino acids. V shed 0 bases, J shed 11 bases, and the junction held 3 bases outside the gene matches. CDR1 is EGSTGY, CDR2 YDSYTSSV, per germline. CDR3 loop: CATWDGQWIKTF. CDR3 in DNA: TGTGCCACCTGGGATGGGCAGTGGATCAAGACGTTT.

Regarding this clone: The identical CDR3 is also encoded by other nucleotide sequences in the sample. The chain combines TRGV9 with TRGJP. TCRdb supplies no J gene; here it was assigned by aligning the nucleotide sequence to germline. Germline CDR1 is GITISATS and CDR2 is ISYDGTV (reference sequence). This CDR3 is 17 amino acids long. J was trimmed by 7 bases and V by 0 bases; bases with no gene match: 6. The CDR3 protein is CALWEVMGELGKKIKVF. The CDR3 DNA follows: TGTGCCTTGTGGGAGGTGATGGGGGAGTTGGGCAAAAAAATCAAGGTATTT.

The genes are TRGV4 and TRGJ1 or TRGJ2. Because TCRdb records no J gene, it was assigned here through a match of the DNA to germline. The ends lost 0 bases at V and 2 bases at J; junction bases unmatched: 10. Per germline, CDR1 EGSTGY and CDR2 YDSYTSSV. The CDR3 totals 16 residues. The CDR3 DNA reads as TGTGCCACCTGGGATGGGCGGGCAGTTTATTATTATAAGAAACTCTTT. Amino acids: CATWDGRAVYYYKKLF.

V is TRGV3 and J is TRGJ1 or TRGJ2. TCRdb offers no J gene call, so here the DNA was matched to germline to obtain one. From germline, CDR1 is VTNTFY and CDR2 YDVSTARD (reference sequence). Trimming removed 0 bases from V and 3 bases from J; junction bases left unmatched: 8. The CDR3 has 15 amino acids. CDR3 nucleotide sequence: TGTGCCACCTGGGACAGGCGGGTCCCTTATTATAAGAAACTCTTT. It specifies CATWDRRVPYYKKLF.

The rearrangement uses TRGV3 and TRGJP2. The J gene, missing from TCRdb, was assigned here through DNA to germline matching. The trim removed 1 base at V and 2 bases at J, leaving 4 bases unmatched. From germline, CDR1 is VTNTFY and CDR2 YDVSTARD (reference sequence). There are 15 residues in the CDR3. The CDR3 protein is CATWDRASSDWIKTF. For the CDR3, the DNA is TGTGCCACCTGGGACAGAGCCAGTAGTGATTGGATCAAGACGTTT.

V is TRGV5 and J is TRGJ1 or TRGJ2. The J gene is not listed in TCRdb, so it was assigned here from a DNA match to germline. The V segment lost 0 bases and the J segment 10 bases; nucleotides outside the gene matches: 12. Germline V gene lookup returns CDR1 VINAFY and CDR2 YDVSNSKD. The CDR3 is 14 amino acids. CDR3 nucleotide sequence: TGTGCCACCTGGGACAGGCCCCGAACTAAAAAGAAACTCTTT. This sequence encodes CATWDRPRTKKKLF.

The V gene lacks a call, and TRGJ1 or TRGJ2 is the J gene. The CDR3 consists of 13 residues. CDR3 residues: CATWDAVGYKKLF. The CDR3 DNA is TGTGCCACCTGGGACGCGGTTGGGTATAAGAAACTCTTT.

The rearrangement uses TRGV3 and TRGJ1 or TRGJ2. J was trimmed by 3 bases and V by 5 bases; bases with no gene match: 7. Germline V gives CDR1 VTNTFY, CDR2 YDVSTARD (reference sequence). There are 13 residues in the CDR3. CDR3: CATWVASYYKKLF. The CDR3 DNA follows: TGTGCCACCTGGGTCGCGAGTTATTATAAGAAACTCTTT.

The chain employs TRGV4 and TRGJ1 or TRGJ2. The J gene comes from matching the DNA to germline here; TCRdb lacks it. With 1 base clipped from V and 5 bases from J, the junction kept 11 bases outside the gene matches. Germline V lookup: CDR1 EGSTGY, CDR2 YDSYTSSV. This CDR3 has 15 amino acids. This CDR3 reads CATWDGLSWDYKKLF. CDR3 nucleotide sequence: TGTGCCACCTGGGATGGACTAAGTTGGGATTATAAGAAACTCTTT.

The V and J genes are TRGV4 and TRGJ1 or TRGJ2. CDR1 is EGSTGY, CDR2 YDSYTSSV, per germline. V was clipped by 2 bases and J by 5 bases; unmatched bases: 9. The CDR3 extends over 14 amino acids. CDR3 region: CATWDASRHYKKLF. Written as DNA, the CDR3 is TGTGCCACCTGGGATGCGAGCCGCCATTATAAGAAACTCTTT.

The chain is built from TRGV8 and TRGJ1 or TRGJ2. The J gene was missing in TCRdb and was found by matching the end of the DNA to germline. Per the germline V gene, CDR1 is VENAVY and CDR2 is YDSYNSRV. The ends lost 4 bases at V and 11 bases at J; junction bases unmatched: 11. The CDR3 extends over 12 amino acids. The CDR3 coding sequence is TGTGCCACCTGGGAGCCAGGGAGCGAGAAACTCTTT. Its protein is CATWEPGSEKLF.

This clone was counted a single time. This chain connects TRGV9 to TRGJ1 or TRGJ2. The J gene, missing from TCRdb, was assigned here through DNA to germline matching. Looked up from germline, CDR1 is GITISATS and CDR2 is ISYDGTV (reference sequence). The V gene end was trimmed by 0 bases and the J gene end by 3 bases; junction bases not matched to a gene: 11. CDR3 size: 16 residues. The CDR3: CALWEVGPPLYYKKLF. CDR3 DNA sequence: TGTGCCTTGTGGGAGGTGGGACCCCCACTTTATTATAAGAAACTCTTT.

In its sample, this clone was seen once. The V and J genes are TRGV3 and TRGJ1 or TRGJ2. The J gene comes from matching the DNA to germline here; TCRdb lacks it. The germline V gene encodes CDR1 VTNTFY and CDR2 YDVSTARD (reference sequence). V shed 3 bases and J 7 bases; nucleotides not matched to a gene: 9. The CDR3 is 13 residues long. This CDR3 reads CATWDREGYKKLF. The CDR3 nucleotides are TGTGCCACCTGGGACCGGGAGGGATATAAGAAACTCTTT.

The V call is TRGV5, the J call TRGJ1 or TRGJ2. CDR1 VINAFY and CDR2 YDVSNSKD come from the germline V gene. This CDR3 has 11 residues. V gave up 1 base and J gave up 8 bases; unmatched junction bases: 2. The CDR3 DNA reads as TGTGCCACCTGGGACAGTCATAAGAAACTCTTT. Its translation: CATWDSHKKLF.

This sequence joins TRGV8 and TRGJ1 or TRGJ2. The J gene is not listed in TCRdb, so it was assigned here from a DNA match to germline. Trimming took 1 base from V and 7 from J; bases not matched to a gene: 13. This CDR3 spans 15 amino acids. Germline loops: CDR1 VENAVY, CDR2 YDSYNSRV. CDR3 sequence reads: CATWDRGPLGYKKLF. Here the CDR3 DNA reads TGTGCCACCTGGGATAGAGGCCCGCTAGGATATAAGAAACTCTTT.

This clone has only a few counts. Other DNA sequences in the same sample also yield this CDR3. The V gene is TRGV4, the J gene TRGJ1 or TRGJ2. Since TCRdb gives no J gene, matching the DNA to germline was used here to assign it. The CDR3 has 13 amino acids. Looked up from germline, CDR1 is EGSTGY and CDR2 is YDSYTSSV. V lost 1 base, J lost 1 base, and 1 base stayed unmatched. This chain's CDR3 is CATWDGNYYKKLF. For the CDR3, the DNA is TGTGCCACCTGGGATGGTAATTATTATAAGAAACTCTTT.